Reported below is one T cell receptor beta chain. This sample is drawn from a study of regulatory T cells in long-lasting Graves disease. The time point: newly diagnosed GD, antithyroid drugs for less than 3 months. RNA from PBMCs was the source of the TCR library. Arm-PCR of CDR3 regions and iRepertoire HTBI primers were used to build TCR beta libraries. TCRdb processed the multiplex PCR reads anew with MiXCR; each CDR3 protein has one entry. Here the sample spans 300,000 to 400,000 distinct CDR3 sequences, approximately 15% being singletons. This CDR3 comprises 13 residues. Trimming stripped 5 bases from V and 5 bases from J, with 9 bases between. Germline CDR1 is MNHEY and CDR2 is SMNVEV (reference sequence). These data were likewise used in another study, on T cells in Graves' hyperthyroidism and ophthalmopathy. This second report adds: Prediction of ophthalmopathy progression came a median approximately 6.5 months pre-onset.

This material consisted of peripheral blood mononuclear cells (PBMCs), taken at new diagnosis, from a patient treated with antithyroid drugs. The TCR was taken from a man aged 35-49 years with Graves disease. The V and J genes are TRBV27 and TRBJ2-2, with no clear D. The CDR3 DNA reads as TGTGCCAGCAGTACCCATGGGACCGGGGAGCTGTTTTTT. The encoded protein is CASSTHGTGELFF.